Sequencing of this T cell receptor (beta chain) was carried out in a study of blood T cells in healthy people across ages. Whole-study results and caveats: PBMC samples, being unsorted, prevented any conclusive comparison of naive and antigen-experienced cells.

A word on this clonotype: Its antigen is not known.

Per-sample PBMC isolation yielded at least 6.5 million cells. The amount of total RNA extracted per sample was at least 5.5 micrograms. A second PCR, run for about 7 to 11 cycles, used a sample-barcoded 5' primer plus a J-beta primer mix. TCRdb used MiXCR to reprocess the 5' RACE reads, holding one entry per CDR3 protein. Of over a million distinct CDR3 sequences listed, less than 50% are singletons. This clonotype originated in a woman aged 55-75 years in good health. The sample was blood.

CDR3 sequence (DNA): TGTGCCAGCAGGGCCCGCGACCGTAAAAGCACAGATACGCAGTATTTT. Its protein is CASRARDRKSTDTQYF. The chain is built from TRBV2 and TRBJ2-3, with D unresolved. Germline V gene data show CDR1 as SNHLY and CDR2 as FYNNEI. The CDR3 contains 16 residues. Trimming cost V 6 bases and J 0 bases, with 16 bases left between them.